A selection of T cell receptor beta chains follows, all from one sample in a study of shared clonotypes between healthy human individuals. Repertoires were generated with immunoSEQ multiplex PCR, while TCRdb's copy carries only in-frame clones and drops some. The data hold 780,000 or so clones, with roughly 72% observed a single time. The sequenced sample consisted of memory CD4+ T cells sorted from blood. Receptors were obtained from a woman in her twenties or thirties in good health. The CDR3 runs from the conserved cysteine through the conserved F or W. The D gene is left open where the match is weak. Clone size appears in some rows only: once, few, many, or a class for an expanded clone.

size	V	D	J	CDR3	DNA
many	TRBV18	TRBD1	TRBJ1-2	CASSPLRDRAPEAGYTF	TGTGCCAGCTCACCACTACGCGACAGGGCCCCCGAGGCTGGCTACACCTTC
many	TRBV7-2	NA	TRBJ1-4	CASSHGRDAEKLFF	TGTGCCAGCAGCCACGGACGGGACGCTGAAAAACTGTTTTTT
NA	TRBV2	NA	TRBJ2-1	CASMELVHNEQFF	TGTGCCAGCATGGAACTAGTTCACAATGAGCAGTTCTTC
NA	TRBV4-2	TRBD1	TRBJ1-1	CASGTGGMNTEAFF	TGTGCCAGCGGCACAGGGGGAATGAACACTGAAGCTTTCTTT
once	TRBV7-9	NA	TRBJ2-1	CASSSLKGEQFF	TGTGCCAGCAGCTCCCTAAAGGGTGAGCAGTTCTTC
few	TRBV11-1	TRBD1	TRBJ2-6	CASSLGTARGPAGANVLTF	TGTGCCAGCAGCTTAGGGACAGCAAGGGGGCCAGCTGGGGCCAACGTCCTGACTTTC
once	TRBV29-1	NA	TRBJ1-2	CSVDVGQIYGYTF	TGCAGCGTTGACGTGGGGCAAATCTATGGCTACACCTTC
NA	TRBV28	NA	TRBJ1-5	CASSPLHQPQHF	TGTGCCAGCAGTCCCCTGCATCAGCCCCAGCATTTT
NA	TRBV30	NA	TRBJ1-1	CAWEIQTGAEAFF	TGTGCCTGGGAAATACAGACAGGAGCTGAAGCTTTCTTT
few	TRBV15	NA	TRBJ2-3	CATSRDIADTQYF	TGTGCCACCAGCAGAGATATAGCAGATACGCAGTATTTT
few	TRBV5-1	NA	TRBJ2-1	CASSLEGGYNERFF	TGCGCCAGCAGCTTGGAGGGTGGCTACAATGAGCGGTTCTTC
few	TRBV28	NA	TRBJ1-5	CASSPSPVRGPQHF	TGTGCCAGCAGTCCCTCACCCGTCAGGGGGCCCCAGCATTTT
NA	TRBV5-1	NA	TRBJ2-1	CASSLVYNEQFF	TGCGCCAGCAGCTTGGTCTACAATGAGCAGTTCTTC
NA	TRBV25-1	NA	TRBJ2-7	CASSVGGAYEQYF	TGTGCCAGCAGTGTTGGCGGCGCCTACGAGCAGTACTTC